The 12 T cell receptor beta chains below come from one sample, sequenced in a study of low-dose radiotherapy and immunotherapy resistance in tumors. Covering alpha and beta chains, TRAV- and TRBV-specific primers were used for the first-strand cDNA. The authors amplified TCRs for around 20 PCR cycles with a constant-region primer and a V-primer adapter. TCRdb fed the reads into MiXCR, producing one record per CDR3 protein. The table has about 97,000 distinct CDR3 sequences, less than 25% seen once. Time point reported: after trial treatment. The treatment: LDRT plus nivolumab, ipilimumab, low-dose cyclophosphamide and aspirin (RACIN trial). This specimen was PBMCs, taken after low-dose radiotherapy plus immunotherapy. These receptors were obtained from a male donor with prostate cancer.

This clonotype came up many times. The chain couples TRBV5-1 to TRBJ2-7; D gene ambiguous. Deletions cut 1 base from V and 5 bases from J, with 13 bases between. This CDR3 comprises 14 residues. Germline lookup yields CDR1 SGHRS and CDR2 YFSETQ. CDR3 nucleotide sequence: TGCGCCAGCAGCTTGCGGAGTTTGGCCCACGAGCAGTACTTC. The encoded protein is CASSLRSLAHEQYF.

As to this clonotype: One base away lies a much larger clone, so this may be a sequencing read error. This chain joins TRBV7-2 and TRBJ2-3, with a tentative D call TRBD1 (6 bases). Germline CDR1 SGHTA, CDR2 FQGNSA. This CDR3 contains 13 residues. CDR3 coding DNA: TGTGCCAGCAGCTTCGGACAGATCAGTACGCGGTATTTT. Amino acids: CASSFGQISTRYF.

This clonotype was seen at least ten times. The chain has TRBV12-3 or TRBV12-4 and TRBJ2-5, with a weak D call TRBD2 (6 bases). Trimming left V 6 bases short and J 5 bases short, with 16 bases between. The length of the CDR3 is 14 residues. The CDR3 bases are TGTGCCAGCAGCCTCGGGACTCTAGGGGAGACCCAGTACTTC. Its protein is CASSLGTLGETQYF.

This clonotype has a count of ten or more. CDR3 protein: CASSEEVDTQYF. The CDR3 DNA reads TGTGCCAGCAGTGAAGAGGTAGATACGCAGTATTTT. This rearrangement joins TRBV2 to TRBJ2-3; no reliable D call. Germline V CDR1 and CDR2: SNHLY, FYNNEI. The CDR3 spans 12 residues. V was shortened by 1 base and J by 5 bases, with 4 bases between the two germline ends. Looking up the rest from reference TRBV2 and TRBJ2-3 gives the full variable domain: EPEVTQTPSHQVTQMGQEVILRCVPISNHLYFYWYRQILGQKVEFLVSFYNNEISEKSEIFDDQFSVERPDGSNFTLKIRSTKLEDSAMYFCASSEEVDTQYFGPGTRLTVL.

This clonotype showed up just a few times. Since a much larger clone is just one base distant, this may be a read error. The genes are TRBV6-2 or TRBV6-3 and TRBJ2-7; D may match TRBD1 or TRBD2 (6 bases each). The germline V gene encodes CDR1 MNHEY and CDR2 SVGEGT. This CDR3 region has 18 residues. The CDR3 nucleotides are TGTGCCAGCAGTTACCCTATACCGAACAGGGACTCAGGCTACGAGCGGTACTTC. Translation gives CASSYPIPNRDSGYERYF.

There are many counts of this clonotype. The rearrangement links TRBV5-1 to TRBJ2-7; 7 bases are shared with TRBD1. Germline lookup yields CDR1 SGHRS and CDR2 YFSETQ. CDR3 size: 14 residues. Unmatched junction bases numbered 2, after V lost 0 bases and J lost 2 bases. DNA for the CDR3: TGCGCCAGCAGCTTGGAACAGGGGACCTACGAGCAGTACTTC. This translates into CASSLEQGTYEQYF. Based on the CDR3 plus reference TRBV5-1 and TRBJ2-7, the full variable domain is KAGVTQTPRYLIKTRGQQVTLSCSPISGHRSVSWYQQTPGQGLQFLFEYFSETQRNKGNFPGRFSGRQFSNSRSEMNVSTLELGDSALYLCASSLEQGTYEQYFGPGTRLTVT.

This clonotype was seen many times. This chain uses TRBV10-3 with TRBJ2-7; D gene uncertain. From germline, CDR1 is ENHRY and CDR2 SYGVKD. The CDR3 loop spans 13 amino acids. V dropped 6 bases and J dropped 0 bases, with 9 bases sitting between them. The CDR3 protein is CAIRPYSSYEQYF. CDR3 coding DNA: TGTGCCATCAGGCCCTACAGCTCCTACGAGCAGTACTTC.

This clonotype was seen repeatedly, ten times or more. The CDR3: CASAGGAGETQYF. The CDR3 nucleotides are TGTGCCAGCGCCGGGGGGGCCGGTGAGACCCAGTACTTC. The chain links TRBV12-3 or TRBV12-4 to TRBJ2-5; 8 positions match TRBD2. The CDR3 contains 13 residues. Trimming removed 8 bases from V and 5 bases from J; junction bases left unmatched: 7.

The CDR3: CASCRVTGYNEQFF. CDR3 coding DNA: TGTGCCTCCTGCCGTGTGACGGGATACAATGAGCAGTTCTTC. This chain links TRBV6-6 with TRBJ2-1; D is perhaps TRBD2 (5 bases). The CDR3 loop spans 14 amino acids. Germline CDR1 is MNHNY and CDR2 is SVGAGI (reference sequence). V shed 11 bases and J shed 4 bases, with 18 bases lying between them.

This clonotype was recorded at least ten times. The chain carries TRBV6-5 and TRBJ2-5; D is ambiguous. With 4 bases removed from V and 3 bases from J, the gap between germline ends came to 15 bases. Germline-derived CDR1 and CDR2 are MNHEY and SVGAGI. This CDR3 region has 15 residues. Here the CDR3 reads CASSFEFNSKETQYF. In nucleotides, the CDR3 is TGTGCCAGCAGTTTCGAATTCAACTCCAAAGAGACCCAGTACTTC.

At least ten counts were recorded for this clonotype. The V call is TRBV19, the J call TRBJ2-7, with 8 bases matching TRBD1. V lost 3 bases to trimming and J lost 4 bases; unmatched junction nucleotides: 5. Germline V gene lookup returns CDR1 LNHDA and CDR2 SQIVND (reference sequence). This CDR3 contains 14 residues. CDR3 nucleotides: TGTGCCAGTAGTATCGGGACAGGATCTTACGAGCAGTACTTC. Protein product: CASSIGTGSYEQYF.

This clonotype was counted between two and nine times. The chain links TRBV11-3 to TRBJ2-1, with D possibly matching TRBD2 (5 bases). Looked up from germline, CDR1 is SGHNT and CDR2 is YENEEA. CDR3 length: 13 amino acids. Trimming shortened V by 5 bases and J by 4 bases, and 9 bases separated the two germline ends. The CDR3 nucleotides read TGTGCCAGCAGCCCCGGGAAGTACAATGAGCAGTTCTTC. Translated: CASSPGKYNEQFF. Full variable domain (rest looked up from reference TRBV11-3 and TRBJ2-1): EAGVVQSPRYKIIEKKQPVAFWCNPISGHNTLYWYLQNLGQGPELLIRYENEEAVDDSQLPKDRFSAERLKGVDSTLKIQPAELGDSAVYLCASSPGKYNEQFFGPGTRLTVL.